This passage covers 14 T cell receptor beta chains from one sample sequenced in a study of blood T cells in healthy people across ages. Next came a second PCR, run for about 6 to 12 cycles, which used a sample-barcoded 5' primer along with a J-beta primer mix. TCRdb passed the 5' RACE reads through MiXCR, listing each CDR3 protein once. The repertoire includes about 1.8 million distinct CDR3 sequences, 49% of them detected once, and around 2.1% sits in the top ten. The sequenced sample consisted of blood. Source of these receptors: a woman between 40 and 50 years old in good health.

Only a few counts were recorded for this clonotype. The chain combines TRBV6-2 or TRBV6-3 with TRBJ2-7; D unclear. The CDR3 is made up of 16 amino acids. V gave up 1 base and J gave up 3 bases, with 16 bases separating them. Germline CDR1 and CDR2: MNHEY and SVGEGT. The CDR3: CASSYLILNYYYEQYF. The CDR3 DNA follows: TGTGCCAGCAGTTACTTGATCTTAAACTACTACTACGAGCAGTACTTC.

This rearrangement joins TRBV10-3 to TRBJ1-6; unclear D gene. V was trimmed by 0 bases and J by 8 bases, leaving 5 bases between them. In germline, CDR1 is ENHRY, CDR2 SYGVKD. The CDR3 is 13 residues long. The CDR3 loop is CAISESADSPLHF. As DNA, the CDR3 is TGTGCCATCAGTGAGTCGGCGGATTCACCCCTCCACTTT.

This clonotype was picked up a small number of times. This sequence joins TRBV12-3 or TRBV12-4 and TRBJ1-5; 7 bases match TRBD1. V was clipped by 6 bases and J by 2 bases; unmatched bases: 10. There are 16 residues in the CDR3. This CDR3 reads CASSPGRGWGNQPQHF. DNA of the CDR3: TGTGCCAGCAGCCCCGGCAGGGGGTGGGGCAATCAGCCCCAGCATTTT.

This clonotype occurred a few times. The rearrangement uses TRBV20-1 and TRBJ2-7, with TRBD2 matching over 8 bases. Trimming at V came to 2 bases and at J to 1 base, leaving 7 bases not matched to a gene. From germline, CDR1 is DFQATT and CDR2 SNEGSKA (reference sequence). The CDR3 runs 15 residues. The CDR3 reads CSARLAGLSSYEQYF. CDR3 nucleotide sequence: TGCAGTGCTAGACTAGCGGGTCTATCTTCCTACGAGCAGTACTTC.

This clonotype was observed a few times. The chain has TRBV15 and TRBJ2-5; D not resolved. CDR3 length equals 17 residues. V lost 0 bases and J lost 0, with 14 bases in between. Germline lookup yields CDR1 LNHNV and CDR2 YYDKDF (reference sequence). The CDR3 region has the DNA TGTGCCACCAGCAGAGATTCGAGAACGGCCTACCAAGAGACCCAGTACTTC. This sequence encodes CATSRDSRTAYQETQYF.

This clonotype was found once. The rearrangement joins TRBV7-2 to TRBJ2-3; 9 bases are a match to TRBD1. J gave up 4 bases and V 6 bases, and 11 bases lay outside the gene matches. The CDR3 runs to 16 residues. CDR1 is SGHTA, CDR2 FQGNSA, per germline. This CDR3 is CASRQTGGAFPDTQYF. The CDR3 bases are TGTGCCAGCAGGCAAACAGGGGGCGCATTCCCAGATACGCAGTATTTT.

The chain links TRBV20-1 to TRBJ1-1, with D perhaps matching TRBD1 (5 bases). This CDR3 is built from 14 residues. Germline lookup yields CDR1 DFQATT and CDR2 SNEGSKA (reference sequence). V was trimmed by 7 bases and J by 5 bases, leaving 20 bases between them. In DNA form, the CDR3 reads TGCAGTGGACGGGGAGGGGACGAGTGGACTGAAGCTTTCTTT. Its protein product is CSGRGGDEWTEAFF.

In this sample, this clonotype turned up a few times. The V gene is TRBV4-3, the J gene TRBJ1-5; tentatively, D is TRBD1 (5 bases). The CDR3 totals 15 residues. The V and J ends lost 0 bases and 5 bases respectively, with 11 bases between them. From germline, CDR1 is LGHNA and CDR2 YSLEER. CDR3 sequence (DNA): TGCGCCAGCAGCCAAGACGGGGGACCCTATCAGCCCCAGCATTTT. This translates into CASSQDGGPYQPQHF.

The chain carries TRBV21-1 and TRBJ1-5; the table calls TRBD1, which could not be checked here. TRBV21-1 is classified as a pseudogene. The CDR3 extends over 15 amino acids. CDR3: CASSPKGQRNQPQHF. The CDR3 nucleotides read TGTGCCAGCAGCCCTAAGGGACAGCGCAATCAGCCCCAGCATTTT.

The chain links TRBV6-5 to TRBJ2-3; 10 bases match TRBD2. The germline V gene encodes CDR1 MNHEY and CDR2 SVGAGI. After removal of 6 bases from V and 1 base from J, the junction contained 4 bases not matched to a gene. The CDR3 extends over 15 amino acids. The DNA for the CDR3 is TGTGCCAGCAGGACGCTAGCGGGGGGCACAGATACGCAGTATTTT. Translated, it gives CASRTLAGGTDTQYF.

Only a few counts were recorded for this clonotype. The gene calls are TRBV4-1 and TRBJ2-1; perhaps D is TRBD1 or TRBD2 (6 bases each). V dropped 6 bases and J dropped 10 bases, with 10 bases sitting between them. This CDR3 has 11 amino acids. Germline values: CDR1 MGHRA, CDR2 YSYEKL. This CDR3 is CASSWGAEQFF. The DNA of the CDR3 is TGCGCCAGCAGTTGGGGGGCGGAGCAGTTCTTC.

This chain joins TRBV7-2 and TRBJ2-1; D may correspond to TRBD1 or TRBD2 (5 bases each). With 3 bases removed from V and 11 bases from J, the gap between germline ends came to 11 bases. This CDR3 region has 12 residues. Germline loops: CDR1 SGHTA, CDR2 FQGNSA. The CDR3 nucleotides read TGTGCCAGCAGCTTGAGCTGGGGGAAGCAGTTCTTC. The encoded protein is CASSLSWGKQFF.

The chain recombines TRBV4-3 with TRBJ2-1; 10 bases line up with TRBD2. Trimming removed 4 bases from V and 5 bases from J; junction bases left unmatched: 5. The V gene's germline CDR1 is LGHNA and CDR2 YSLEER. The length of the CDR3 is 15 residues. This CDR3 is CASSPEGLANNEQFF. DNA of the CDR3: TGCGCCAGCAGCCCAGAGGGACTAGCGAACAATGAGCAGTTCTTC.

Here the CDR3 DNA reads TGTGCCAGCAGTTCACCCGACCCTTTTCAAGAGACCCAGTACTTC. Its translation is CASSSPDPFQETQYF. This chain joins TRBV12-3 or TRBV12-4 and TRBJ2-5; D unclear. Trimming left V 4 bases short and J 2 bases short, with 14 bases between. The CDR3 consists of 15 residues.